This T cell receptor beta chain is drawn from a study of T cells in narcolepsy. Study context: Healthy controls were enrolled alongside patients with narcolepsy type 1 or type 2.

Measured with immunoSEQ multiplex PCR; TCRdb has only the in-frame clones, and not every one. The sample contains around 42,000 clones, about 91% of which appear only once. This CDR3 has 14 amino acids. The germline CDR1 and CDR2 sequences are KGHSH and LQKENI. V was pared by 3 bases and J by 4 bases, with 3 bases of the junction left unmatched. Findings and limits, study-wide: In some patient and control memory CD4+ samples, autoreactive clones were absent. Same-patient CSF and blood CD4+ T cell clonotypes included HCRT-specific and TRIB2-specific autoreactive ones. Blood of same and different patients, but not healthy controls, reportedly held recurring autoreactive clonotypes.

The sample holds one count of this clone. Its antigen is undetermined. The clonotype originates from a human donor with narcolepsy. Input material: CD45RA- memory CD4+ T cells from PBMCs. The V call is TRBV18, the J call TRBJ1-5, with 7 nucleotides matching TRBD1. The CDR3 DNA is TGTGCCAGCTCACCCGAGGACAGGAATCAGCCCCAGCATTTT. Its protein product is CASSPEDRNQPQHF.